Listed here are 12 T cell receptor beta chains from one sample, sequenced in a study of PD-1 blockade in classical Hodgkin lymphoma. Profiling relied on immunoSEQ multiplex PCR, and the TCRdb table lists in-frame clones only, not all of them. The table shows roughly 96,000 clones, with about 92% occurring only once. The time point here: cycle 4 day 1 (C4D1), after more than 5 weeks of nivolumab. Each patient's relapse followed autologous stem cell transplantation, and brentuximab vedotin exposure varied. Specimen: peripheral blood mononuclear cells (PBMCs), collected before the fourth cycle of nivolumab. The receptor source for this set is a human donor with classical Hodgkin lymphoma.

The V call is TRBV10-1, the J call TRBJ2-1; D not certain. The CDR3 totals 12 residues. The germline CDR1 and CDR2 sequences are WNHNN and SYGVQD (reference sequence). Trimming removed 5 bases at V and 14 bases at J, with 16 bases between. For the CDR3, the DNA is TGCGCCAGCAGTCTTCCGGGCCGTTGGGAGTTCTTC. This codes for CASSLPGRWEFF.

V and J are TRBV28 and TRBJ1-5, with 8 bases lining up with TRBD1. CDR1 is MDHEN, CDR2 SYDVKM, per germline. V trimming: 2 bases; J trimming: 2 bases; junction bases outside the gene matches: 14. The CDR3 is made up of 19 amino acids. The CDR3 loop reads CASSLEQGVTIVGNQPQHF. DNA of the CDR3: TGTGCCAGCAGTTTAGAACAGGGGGTGACGATAGTAGGCAATCAGCCCCAGCATTTT.

The chain has TRBV15 and TRBJ2-4; 7 bases agree with TRBD1. CDR1 is LNHNV and CDR2 is YYDKDF in the germline V gene (reference sequence). The V segment lost 5 bases and the J segment 0 bases; nucleotides outside the gene matches: 13. This CDR3 spans 18 amino acids. CDR3 sequence reads: CATSRRKGTDLAKNIQYF. CDR3 bases: TGTGCCACCAGCCGAAGGAAGGGGACAGACCTAGCCAAAAACATTCAGTACTTC.

This clone was counted a single time. As DNA, the CDR3 is TGTGCCAGTAGTATACAGGCCCAAGAGACCCAGTACTTC. Translated, it gives CASSIQAQETQYF. The chain links TRBV19 to TRBJ2-5; D not resolved. Germline CDR1 reads LNHDA; CDR2 reads SQIVND (reference sequence). Trimming pared 2 bases from V and 1 base from J, leaving 5 bases between. This CDR3 region has 13 residues.

The chain links TRBV28 to TRBJ2-7, with D maybe TRBD2 (5 bases). Deletions cut 6 bases from V and 2 bases from J, with 20 bases between. The CDR3 has 16 amino acids. Germline V gives CDR1 MDHEN, CDR2 SYDVKM. CDR3 DNA sequence: TGTGCCAGCAGATCCCGGAGGCTGATTGGAACCTACGAGCAGTACTTC. It codes for CASRSRRLIGTYEQYF.

This sequence joins TRBV11-2 and TRBJ1-1; TRBD1 matches at 10 bases. This CDR3 has 15 residues. Germline V gene sequence: CDR1 SGHAT, CDR2 FQNNGV. V dropped 6 bases and J dropped 5; count of bases not matched to a gene: 9. In DNA, the CDR3 is TGTGCCAGCAGGCGCCGCCGGGACAGGGGAACTGAAGCTTTCTTT. Amino acids: CASRRRRDRGTEAFF.

The chain joins TRBV4-1 to TRBJ2-7, with D maybe TRBD2 (6 bases). The germline gives CDR1 MGHRA, CDR2 YSYEKL. V lost 0 bases and J 4 bases, leaving 13 bases between the germline ends. The CDR3 totals 15 residues. This CDR3 reads CASSQDPLARYEQYF. The DNA of the CDR3 is TGCGCCAGCAGCCAAGATCCCCTAGCGAGGTACGAGCAGTACTTC.

V and J are TRBV11-2 and TRBJ2-5; D is possibly TRBD1 (6 bases). This CDR3 is built from 15 residues. V was clipped by 3 bases and J by 0 bases, with 11 bases between them. The germline CDR1 and CDR2 sequences are SGHAT and FQNNGV. In DNA, the CDR3 is TGTGCCAGCAGCTTCTACCGGGACAACCAAGAGACCCAGTACTTC. It translates to CASSFYRDNQETQYF. The full variable domain, completed using reference TRBV11-2 and TRBJ2-5, is EAGVAQSPRYKIIEKRQSVAFWCNPISGHATLYWYQQILGQGPKLLIQFQNNGVVDDSQLPKDRFSAERLKGVDSTLKIQPAKLEDSAVYLCASSFYRDNQETQYFGPGTRLLVL.

V is TRBV28 and J is TRBJ2-7; possibly TRBD1 for D (5 bases). This CDR3 is built from 12 residues. The V gene lost 7 bases and the J gene lost 3 bases, with 10 bases spanning the gap. Germline V gene lookup returns CDR1 MDHEN and CDR2 SYDVKM. CDR3 nucleotide sequence: TGTGCCAGCAATGGACAATACTACGAGCAGTACTTC. Amino acids: CASNGQYYEQYF.

The rearrangement joins TRBV6-5 to TRBJ2-7, with a tentative D call TRBD2 (6 bases). Germline loops: CDR1 MNHEY, CDR2 SVGAGI. The V end lost 6 bases, the J end lost 0 bases, and 15 bases lay between the germline ends. The CDR3 totals 15 residues. As DNA, the CDR3 is TGTGCCAGCAGCAGGACCGGGACTGGCTCCTACGAGCAGTACTTC. This gives the protein CASSRTGTGSYEQYF.

The rearrangement uses TRBV7-2 and TRBJ2-3; 9 nucleotides agree with TRBD2. The germline V gene has CDR1 SGHTA and CDR2 FQGNSA. The CDR3 is made up of 16 amino acids. The trim removed 3 bases at V and 3 bases at J, leaving 7 bases unmatched. This CDR3 reads CASSLIAGARTDTQYF. In nucleotides, the CDR3 is TGTGCCAGCAGCTTGATAGCGGGAGCAAGGACAGATACGCAGTATTTT.

The rearrangement uses TRBV27 and TRBJ2-2; D might be TRBD1 (5 bases). The CDR3 is 17 amino acids. Germline V CDR1 and CDR2: MNHEY, SMNVEV (reference sequence). Trimming removed 4 bases from V and 6 bases from J, with 21 bases in between. The CDR3 loop reads CASSSSTEALLAGELFF. The CDR3 DNA reads TGTGCCAGCAGTTCCTCGACAGAAGCCCTGCTAGCCGGGGAGCTGTTTTTT.